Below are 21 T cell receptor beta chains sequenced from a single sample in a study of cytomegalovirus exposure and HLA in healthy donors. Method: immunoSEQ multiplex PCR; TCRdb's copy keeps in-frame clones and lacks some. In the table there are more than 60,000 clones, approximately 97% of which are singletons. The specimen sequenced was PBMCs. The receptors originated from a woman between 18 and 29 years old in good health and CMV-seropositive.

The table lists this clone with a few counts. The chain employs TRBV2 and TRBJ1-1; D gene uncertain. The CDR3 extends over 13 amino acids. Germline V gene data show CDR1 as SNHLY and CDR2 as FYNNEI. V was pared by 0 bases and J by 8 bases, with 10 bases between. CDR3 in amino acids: CASSEASPGEAFF. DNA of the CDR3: TGTGCCAGCAGTGAAGCAAGTCCCGGGGAAGCTTTCTTT.

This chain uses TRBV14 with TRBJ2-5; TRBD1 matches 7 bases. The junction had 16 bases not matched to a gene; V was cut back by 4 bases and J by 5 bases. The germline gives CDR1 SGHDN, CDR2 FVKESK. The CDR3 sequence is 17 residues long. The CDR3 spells CASSRGAQGQLRETQYF. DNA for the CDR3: TGTGCCAGCAGCCGAGGAGCCCAGGGACAGTTGAGGGAGACCCAGTACTTC.

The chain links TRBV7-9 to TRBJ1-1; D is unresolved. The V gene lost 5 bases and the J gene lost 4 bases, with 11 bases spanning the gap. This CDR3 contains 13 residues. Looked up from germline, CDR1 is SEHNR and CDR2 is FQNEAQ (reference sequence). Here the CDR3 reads CASSLFGGTEAFF. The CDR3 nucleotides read TGTGCCAGCAGCCTCTTCGGAGGCACTGAAGCTTTCTTT.

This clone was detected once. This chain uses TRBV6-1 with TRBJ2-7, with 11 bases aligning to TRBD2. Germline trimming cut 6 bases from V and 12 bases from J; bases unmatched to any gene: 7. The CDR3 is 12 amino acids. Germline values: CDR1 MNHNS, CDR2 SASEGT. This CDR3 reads CASSGLAGHTYF. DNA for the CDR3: TGTGCCAGCAGCGGACTAGCGGGCCACACGTACTTC.

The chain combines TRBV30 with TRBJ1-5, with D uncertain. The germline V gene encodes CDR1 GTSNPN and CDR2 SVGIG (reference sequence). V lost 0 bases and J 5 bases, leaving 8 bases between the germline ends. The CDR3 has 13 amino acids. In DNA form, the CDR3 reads TGTGCCTGGAGTGTATCCGGGGATCAGCCCCAGCATTTT. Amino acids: CAWSVSGDQPQHF.

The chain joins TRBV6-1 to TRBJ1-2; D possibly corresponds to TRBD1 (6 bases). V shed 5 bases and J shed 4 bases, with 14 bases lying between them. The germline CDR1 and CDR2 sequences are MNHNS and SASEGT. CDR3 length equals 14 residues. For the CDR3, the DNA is TGTGCCAGCAGTAAGCAGGGGAGAGGCTATGGCTACACCTTC. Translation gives CASSKQGRGYGYTF.

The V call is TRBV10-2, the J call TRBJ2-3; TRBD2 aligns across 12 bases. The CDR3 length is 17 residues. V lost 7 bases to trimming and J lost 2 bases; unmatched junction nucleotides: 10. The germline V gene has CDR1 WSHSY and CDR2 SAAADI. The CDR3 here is CASNRLAGDSITDTQYF. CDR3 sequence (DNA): TGCGCCAGCAATAGACTAGCGGGAGATTCTATCACAGATACGCAGTATTTT.

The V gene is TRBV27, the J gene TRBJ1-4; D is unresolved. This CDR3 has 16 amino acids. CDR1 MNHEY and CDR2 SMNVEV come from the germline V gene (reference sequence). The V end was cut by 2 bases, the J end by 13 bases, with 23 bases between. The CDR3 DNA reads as TGTGCCAGCAGTTTAGCAGGACGGGGATCCTCGGGCGGACTGTTTTTT. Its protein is CASSLAGRGSSGGLFF.

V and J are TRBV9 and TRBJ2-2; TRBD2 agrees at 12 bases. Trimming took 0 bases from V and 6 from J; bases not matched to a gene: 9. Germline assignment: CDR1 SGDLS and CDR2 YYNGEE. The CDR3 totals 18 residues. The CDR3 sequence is CASSVGLAGGPGPGELFF. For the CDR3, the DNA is TGTGCCAGCAGCGTAGGGCTAGCGGGAGGGCCAGGTCCCGGGGAGCTGTTTTTT.

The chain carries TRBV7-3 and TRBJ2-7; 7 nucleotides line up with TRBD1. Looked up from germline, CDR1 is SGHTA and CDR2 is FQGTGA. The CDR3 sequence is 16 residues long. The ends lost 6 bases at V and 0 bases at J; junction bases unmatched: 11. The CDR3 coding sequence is TGTGCCAGCAGTCCAACTACAGGGGTAAGCTCCTACGAGCAGTACTTC. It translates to CASSPTTGVSSYEQYF.

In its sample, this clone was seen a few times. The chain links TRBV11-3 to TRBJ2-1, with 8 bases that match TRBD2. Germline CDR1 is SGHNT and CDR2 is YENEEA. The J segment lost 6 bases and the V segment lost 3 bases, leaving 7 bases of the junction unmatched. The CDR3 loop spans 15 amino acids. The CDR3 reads CASSFDGRAFNEQFF. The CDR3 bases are TGTGCCAGCAGCTTTGACGGGAGGGCCTTCAATGAGCAGTTCTTC.

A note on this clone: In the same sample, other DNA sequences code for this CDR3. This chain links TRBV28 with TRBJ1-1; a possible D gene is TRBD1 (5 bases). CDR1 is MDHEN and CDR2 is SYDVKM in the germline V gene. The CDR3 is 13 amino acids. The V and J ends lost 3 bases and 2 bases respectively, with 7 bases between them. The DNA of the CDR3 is TGTGCCAGCAGTTTGGGGGGTAACACTGAAGCTTTCTTT. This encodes CASSLGGNTEAFF.

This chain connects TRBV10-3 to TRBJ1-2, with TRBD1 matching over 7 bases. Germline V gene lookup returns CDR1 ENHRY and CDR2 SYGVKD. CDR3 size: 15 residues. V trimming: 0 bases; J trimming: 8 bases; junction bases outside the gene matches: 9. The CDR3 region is CAISESQDRVIGYTF. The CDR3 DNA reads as TGTGCCATCAGTGAGTCCCAAGACAGGGTGATCGGCTACACCTTC.

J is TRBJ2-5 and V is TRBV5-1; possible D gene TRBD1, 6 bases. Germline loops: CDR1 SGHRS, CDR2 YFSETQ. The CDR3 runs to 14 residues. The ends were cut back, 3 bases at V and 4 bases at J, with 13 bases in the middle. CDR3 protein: CASSSLQGPETQYF. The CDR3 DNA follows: TGCGCCAGCAGCTCGTTACAGGGCCCAGAGACCCAGTACTTC.

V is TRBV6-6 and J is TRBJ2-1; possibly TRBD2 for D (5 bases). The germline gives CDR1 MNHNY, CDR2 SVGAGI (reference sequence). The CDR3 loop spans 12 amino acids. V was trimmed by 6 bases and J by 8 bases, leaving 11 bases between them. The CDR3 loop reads CASSLAPYEQFF. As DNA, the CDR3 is TGTGCCAGCAGCCTAGCCCCTTATGAGCAGTTCTTC.

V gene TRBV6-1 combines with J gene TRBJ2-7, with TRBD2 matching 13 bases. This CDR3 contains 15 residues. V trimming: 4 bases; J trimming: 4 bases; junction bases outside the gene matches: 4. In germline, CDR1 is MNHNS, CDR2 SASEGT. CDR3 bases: TGTGCCAGCAGTGTTGAACTAGCGGGAGGGTACGAGCAGTACTTC. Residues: CASSVELAGGYEQYF.

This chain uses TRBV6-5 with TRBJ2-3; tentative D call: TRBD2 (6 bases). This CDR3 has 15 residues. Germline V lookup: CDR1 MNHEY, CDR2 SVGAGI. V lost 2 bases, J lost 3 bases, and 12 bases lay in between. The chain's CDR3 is CASSYTTGVTDTQYF. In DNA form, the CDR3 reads TGTGCCAGCAGTTACACCACGGGAGTAACAGATACGCAGTATTTT.

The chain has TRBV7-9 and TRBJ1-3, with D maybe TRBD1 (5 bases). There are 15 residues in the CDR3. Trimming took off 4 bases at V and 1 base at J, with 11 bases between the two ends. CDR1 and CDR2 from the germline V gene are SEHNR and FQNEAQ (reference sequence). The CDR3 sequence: CASSSTQGSGNTIYF. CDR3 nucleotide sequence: TGTGCCAGCAGCTCTACGCAGGGTTCTGGAAACACCATATATTTT.

The CDR3 region is CASSLYGDEKLFF. For the CDR3, the DNA is TGTGCCAGCAGCTTGTACGGGGATGAAAAACTGTTTTTT. The rearrangement links TRBV5-6 to TRBJ1-4; D is ambiguous. V was clipped by 1 base and J by 6 bases, with 7 bases between them. The CDR3 is 13 amino acids. CDR1 is SGHDT, CDR2 YYEEEE, per germline.

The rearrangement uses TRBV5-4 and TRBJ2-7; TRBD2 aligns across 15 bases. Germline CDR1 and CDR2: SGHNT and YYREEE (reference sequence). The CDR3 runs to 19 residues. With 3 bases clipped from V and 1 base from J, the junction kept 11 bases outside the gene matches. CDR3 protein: CASSSRTSGRARSSYEQYF. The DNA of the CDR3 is TGTGCCAGCAGCTCTAGGACTAGCGGGAGGGCCCGTTCGTCCTACGAGCAGTACTTC.

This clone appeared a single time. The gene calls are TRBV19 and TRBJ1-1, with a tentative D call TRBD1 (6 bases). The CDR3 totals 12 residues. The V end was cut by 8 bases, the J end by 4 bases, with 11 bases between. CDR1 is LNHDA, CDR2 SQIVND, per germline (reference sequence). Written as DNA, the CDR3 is TGTGCCAGTTACAGGGAGGGCACTGAAGCTTTCTTT. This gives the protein CASYREGTEAFF.